This entry concerns a single T cell receptor (beta chain). This entry comes from a study of blood T cell dynamics during melanoma immunotherapy. Documented time point: week 3, after first cycle of checkpoint inhibitor. Libraries were prepared by immunoSEQ multiplex PCR; TCRdb keeps only in-frame clonotypes and omits some of them. This sample has 4,900 or so clones; roughly 86% occur once, and the top ten carry about 30%. The receptor's source is a human donor with melanoma. The sequenced sample was blood, obtained from a patient treated with checkpoint blockade.

The CDR3 spells CASSSPGAANEKLFF. The CDR3, as DNA: TGTGCCAGCAGCTCTCCAGGGGCGGCTAATGAAAAACTGTTTTTT. The chain is built from TRBV7-9 and TRBJ1-4; perhaps TRBD1 as D (6 bases). V lost 4 bases to trimming and J lost 3 bases, with 12 bases between them. The CDR3 sequence is 15 residues long. CDR1 and CDR2 (germline): SEHNR, FQNEAQ (reference sequence).